These 5 T cell receptor beta chains share one sample of origin, sequenced in a study of shared clonotypes between healthy human individuals. TCRdb's copy holds only in-frame clones and misses some; the assay was immunoSEQ multiplex PCR. Found here are 2 million to 2.5 million clones, more than 90% of them singletons; the top ten hold around 0.13%. The source material was naive CD4+ T cells sorted from blood. Documented subset: CD45RA+ positively selected. These receptors were collected from a man younger than 35 in good health.

The genes are TRBV6-6 and TRBJ2-6; tentatively, D is TRBD1 (6 bases). The germline V gene has CDR1 MNHNY and CDR2 SVGAGI (reference sequence). This CDR3 contains 16 residues. The V end lost 10 bases, the J end lost 7 bases, and 23 bases lay between the germline ends. CDR3 region: CATGQHGTLGANVLTF. In DNA form, the CDR3 reads TGTGCCACCGGACAGCACGGCACTCTGGGCGCCAACGTCCTGACTTTC.

This rearrangement joins TRBV29-1 to TRBJ1-1; D unresolved. The CDR3 length is 14 residues. The V gene lost 5 bases and the J gene lost 5 bases, with 18 bases spanning the gap. Germline CDR1 and CDR2: SQVTM and ANQGSEA. The CDR3 nucleotides are TGCAGCGTTTTATCGGGCACCTGGAGTACTGAAGCTTTCTTT. Its translation is CSVLSGTWSTEAFF.

The V gene is TRBV19, the J gene TRBJ2-3, with D possibly being TRBD1 (5 bases). The CDR3 totals 14 residues. Trimming took off 2 bases at V and 6 bases at J, with 12 bases between the two ends. Per the germline V gene, CDR1 is LNHDA and CDR2 is SQIVND (reference sequence). The CDR3 region is CASSIYGGADTQYF. CDR3 sequence (DNA): TGTGCCAGTAGTATATATGGTGGGGCGGATACGCAGTATTTT.

The V and J genes are TRBV5-4 and TRBJ2-1; 7 nucleotides line up with TRBD2. The CDR3 covers 14 residues. Germline V lookup: CDR1 SGHNT, CDR2 YYREEE (reference sequence). Trimming at V came to 1 base and at J to 5 bases, leaving 3 bases not matched to a gene. CDR3 DNA sequence: TGTGCCAGCAGCTTGAGCCGGGGGGACAATGAGCAGTTCTTC. It encodes CASSLSRGDNEQFF.

About this clone: The sample has other DNA sequences that encode this CDR3 too. This chain connects TRBV29-1 to TRBJ2-1, with D possibly matching TRBD1 (6 bases). CDR1 SQVTM and CDR2 ANQGSEA come from the germline V gene. The V end lost 6 bases, the J end lost 10 bases, and 13 bases lay between the germline ends. This CDR3 is built from 11 residues. CDR3 coding DNA: TGCAGCGTCGCAGGGGCAGGAGAGCAGTTCTTC. Residues: CSVAGAGEQFF.